These 13 T cell receptor beta chains share one sample of origin, sequenced in a study of cytomegalovirus exposure and HLA in healthy donors (dated by TCRdb to about 2017). The library was generated by the immunoSEQ multiplex PCR assay. The multiplex PCR relied on a mix of 60 forward primers for TCR Vbeta segments and 13 reverse primers for TCR Jbeta segments. Held by TCRdb, this immuneACCESS table contains in-frame sequences only and omits some clones. Under half of the omission traces to an unresolved V gene where checked; the cause of the rest is unknown. For this sample the table gives 150,000 to 200,000 clones, of which 65% to 90% were detected only once. Over 8.5% of the sample comes from the top ten. Sequencing used PBMCs. These receptors were taken from a man aged 45-65 years in good health and CMV-seropositive.

J is TRBJ2-7 and V is TRBV6-5, with 8 positions matching TRBD1. There are 14 residues in the CDR3. CDR1 is MNHEY and CDR2 is SVGAGI in the germline V gene. Unmatched junction bases numbered 7, after V lost 5 bases and J lost 4 bases. CDR3 in amino acids: CASSKQGEFYEQYF. The CDR3 nucleotides are TGTGCCAGCAGTAAACAGGGGGAATTTTACGAGCAGTACTTC.

The chain recombines TRBV4-3 with TRBJ2-3; D is possibly TRBD2 (7 bases). The CDR3 runs to 16 residues. Trimming cost V 0 bases and J 2 bases, with 12 bases left between them. Looked up from germline, CDR1 is LGHNA and CDR2 is YSLEER. The CDR3 DNA sequence: TGCGCCAGCAGCCAAGACCGGGGGGCCTACACAGATACGCAGTATTTT. Its protein is CASSQDRGAYTDTQYF.

The chain employs TRBV28 and TRBJ2-1; TRBD2 might be the D (6 bases). Trimming cost V 6 bases and J 2 bases, with 14 bases left between them. This CDR3 contains 15 residues. Germline CDR1 reads MDHEN; CDR2 reads SYDVKM. The CDR3 DNA reads as TGTGCCAGCAGAACGTCTCGGGGGACCTACAATGAGCAGTTCTTC. It specifies CASRTSRGTYNEQFF.

J is TRBJ1-4 and V is TRBV28; TRBD1 agrees at 7 bases. This CDR3 is 15 amino acids long. Germline V gene sequence: CDR1 MDHEN, CDR2 SYDVKM. With 6 bases clipped from V and 4 bases from J, the junction kept 8 bases outside the gene matches. CDR3 residues: CASSSPGQINEKLFF. The CDR3 DNA is TGTGCCAGCAGCAGCCCGGGACAGATTAATGAAAAACTGTTTTTT.

In DNA, the CDR3 is TGTGCCAGCTCACCGGTTGGCCGGCAGGGGCAGAATGGTGAAAAACTGTTTTTT. It specifies CASSPVGRQGQNGEKLFF. This chain links TRBV18 with TRBJ1-4; perhaps TRBD1 as D (6 bases). V was pared by 3 bases and J by 7 bases, with 24 bases between. Germline V CDR1 and CDR2: KGHSH, LQKENI. The CDR3 has 18 residues.

The chain has TRBV2 and TRBJ2-6; D remains ambiguous. Trimming left V 8 bases short and J 4 bases short, with 12 bases between. In germline, CDR1 is SNHLY, CDR2 FYNNEI. CDR3 length equals 14 residues. CDR3 nucleotide sequence: TGTGCCAGCGTCCGTGAGGCGGGGGCCAACGTCCTGACTTTC. This codes for CASVREAGANVLTF. Full variable domain (remainder filled in from reference TRBV2 and TRBJ2-6): EPEVTQTPSHQVTQMGQEVILRCVPISNHLYFYWYRQILGQKVEFLVSFYNNEISEKSEIFDDQFSVERPDGSNFTLKIRSTKLEDSAMYFCASVREAGANVLTFGAGSRLTVL.

This clone was found once. The chain uses TRBV25-1 and TRBJ2-1, with a weak D call TRBD1 (6 bases). The V gene's germline CDR1 is MGHDK and CDR2 SYGVNS. Deletions cut 7 bases from V and 4 bases from J, with 14 bases between. The CDR3 is made up of 14 amino acids. The CDR3 is CASTAGTSYNEQFF. CDR3 DNA: TGTGCCAGCACGGCAGGGACATCATACAATGAGCAGTTCTTC.

V gene TRBV25-1 combines with J gene TRBJ2-1, with D unresolved. V gave up 4 bases and J gave up 0 bases, with 10 bases separating them. This CDR3 region has 15 residues. Germline values: CDR1 MGHDK, CDR2 SYGVNS. The DNA of the CDR3 is TGTGCCAGCAGTGTTATTTCGAGCTCCTACAATGAGCAGTTCTTC. It specifies CASSVISSSYNEQFF. The full variable domain, its missing parts supplied by reference TRBV25-1 and TRBJ2-1, is EADIYQTPRYLVIGTGKKITLECSQTMGHDKMYWYQQDPGMELHLIHYSYGVNSTEKGDLSSESTVSRIRTEHFPLTLESARPSHTSQYLCASSVISSSYNEQFFGPGTRLTVL.

By its share, this clone is medium-sized (0.01 to 0.1%). This sequence joins TRBV7-8 and TRBJ2-1, with a possible D match to TRBD2 (5 bases). The CDR3 totals 15 residues. Between the trimmed V and J ends, which lost 5 bases and 6 bases, there was a span of 17 bases. Germline values: CDR1 SGHVS, CDR2 FQNEAQ. Here the CDR3 DNA reads TGTGCCAGCAGCACCACACAGAGGGAAGTCAATGAGCAGTTCTTC. Translated, it gives CASSTTQREVNEQFF.

V usage is TRBV13 and J usage is TRBJ2-5, with 9 bases identical to TRBD1. This CDR3 is 15 amino acids long. V lost 4 bases to trimming and J lost 3 bases; unmatched junction nucleotides: 6. Germline V CDR1 and CDR2: PRHDT, FYEKMQ (reference sequence). CDR3 in amino acids: CASSWTGQGEETQYF. In nucleotides, the CDR3 is TGTGCCAGCAGCTGGACGGGACAGGGTGAAGAGACCCAGTACTTC. The full variable domain, with the rest looked up from reference TRBV13 and TRBJ2-5, is AAGVIQSPRHLIKEKRETATLKCYPIPRHDTVYWYQQGPGQDPQFLISFYEKMQSDKGSIPDRFSAQQFSDYHSELNMSSLELGDSALYFCASSWTGQGEETQYFGPGTRLLVL.

Comments on this clone: The same CDR3 arises from other DNA sequences in this sample as well. The chain links TRBV6-5 to TRBJ1-2, with TRBD1 matching over 7 bases. The CDR3 consists of 15 residues. The germline V gene encodes CDR1 MNHEY and CDR2 SVGAGI. V lost 7 bases, J lost 1 base, and 9 bases stayed unmatched. CDR3 loop: CASKLLAGGNYGYTF. CDR3 sequence (DNA): TGTGCCAGCAAACTTTTGGCAGGGGGTAACTATGGCTACACCTTC.

V is TRBV19 and J is TRBJ1-2, with 8 bases lining up with TRBD1. Germline CDR1 LNHDA, CDR2 SQIVND (reference sequence). This CDR3 is 16 amino acids long. V dropped 9 bases and J dropped 0; count of bases not matched to a gene: 12. CDR3 loop: CASRGQANIANYGYTF. The CDR3 nucleotides are TGTGCCAGCCGGGGACAGGCAAATATAGCTAACTATGGCTACACCTTC.

This clone was seen a single time. This sequence joins TRBV30 and TRBJ2-7; the match to TRBD1 covers 12 bases. Germline V gives CDR1 GTSNPN, CDR2 SVGIG (reference sequence). CDR3 length: 13 amino acids. The V segment lost 3 bases and the J segment 4 bases; nucleotides outside the gene matches: 1. CDR3 DNA: TGTGCCTGGAGGGGACAGGGGGCGTACGAGCAGTACTTC. This translates into CAWRGQGAYEQYF.